The 14 T cell receptor beta chains given below trace back to one sample, sequenced in a study of blood T cell repertoires in COVID-19. Libraries were prepared by immunoSEQ multiplex PCR; TCRdb keeps only in-frame clonotypes and omits some of them. The sample shows over 200,000 clones, roughly 91% of them seen only once. The sample comprised PBMCs or T cells enriched from blood (not recorded which). Every receptor here comes from a man aged 40-49 years who had recovered from COVID-19.

The chain combines TRBV3-1 (or the pseudogene TRBV3-2) with TRBJ1-2; no firm D call. Germline V gene sequence: CDR1 LGHDT, CDR2 YNNKEL (reference sequence). Trimming removed 4 bases from V and 5 bases from J, with 8 bases in between. This CDR3 region has 12 residues. The CDR3 is CASSLNGYGYTF. The CDR3 nucleotides read TGTGCCAGCAGCCTAAACGGGTATGGCTACACCTTC.

As regards this clone: Other DNA sequences in this sample translate to the same CDR3. V usage is TRBV18 and J usage is TRBJ2-3; D is perhaps TRBD2 (6 bases). This CDR3 comprises 14 residues. Germline CDR1 reads KGHSH; CDR2 reads LQKENI. The germline V and J ends were trimmed by 2 bases and 0 bases, with 6 bases remaining between them. CDR3 sequence: CASSPGGSTDTQYF. Written as DNA, the CDR3 is TGTGCCAGCTCACCAGGGGGGAGCACAGATACGCAGTATTTT.

The chain combines TRBV19 with TRBJ2-1, with TRBD1 identical over 7 bases. The CDR3 has 13 amino acids. The V segment lost 3 bases and the J segment 12 bases; nucleotides outside the gene matches: 8. Germline V lookup: CDR1 LNHDA, CDR2 SQIVND (reference sequence). CDR3 DNA sequence: TGTGCCAGTAGTATCATCTTGAGGGGGCTGCAGTTCTTC. Encoded protein: CASSIILRGLQFF.

The rearrangement joins TRBV18 to TRBJ1-1; D unclear. Germline V gene data show CDR1 as KGHSH and CDR2 as LQKENI. Trimming removed 3 bases at V and 3 bases at J, with 8 bases between. The CDR3 is 13 amino acids. The CDR3: CASSPEIDTEAFF. The CDR3 nucleotides read TGTGCCAGCTCACCCGAAATAGACACTGAAGCTTTCTTT.

This chain links TRBV25-1 with TRBJ1-4; possible D gene TRBD1, 6 bases. V was shortened by 3 bases and J by 5 bases, with 22 bases between the two germline ends. There are 18 residues in the CDR3. Germline V lookup: CDR1 MGHDK, CDR2 SYGVNS. The CDR3 nucleotides are TGTGCCAGCAGTGAGCCGACAGGTTTTCGGATCGGAAATGAAAAACTGTTTTTT. Translated, it gives CASSEPTGFRIGNEKLFF.

This rearrangement joins TRBV6-1 to TRBJ2-5; D gene uncertain. This CDR3 comprises 14 residues. V gave up 2 bases and J gave up 4 bases, with 11 bases separating them. CDR1 and CDR2 (germline): MNHNS, SASEGT. The CDR3 loop reads CASSESAGRETQYF. The CDR3 region has the DNA TGTGCCAGCAGTGAATCCGCAGGCCGAGAGACCCAGTACTTC.

V gene TRBV4-2 combines with J gene TRBJ2-1; weak D call: TRBD2 (5 bases). This CDR3 spans 18 amino acids. V was shortened by 0 bases and J by 2 bases, with 17 bases between the two germline ends. Germline V gene sequence: CDR1 LGHNA, CDR2 YNFKEQ. The CDR3 sequence: CASSQDSGSEKPYNEQFF. The CDR3 DNA follows: TGTGCCAGCAGCCAAGATTCGGGTAGCGAGAAGCCCTACAATGAGCAGTTCTTC.

The chain links TRBV6-5 to TRBJ2-1, with 8 nucleotides matching TRBD1. CDR3 length: 14 amino acids. The germline CDR1 and CDR2 sequences are MNHEY and SVGAGI. The V segment lost 6 bases and the J segment 5 bases; nucleotides outside the gene matches: 6. The CDR3 here is CASRKTGENNEQFF. As DNA, the CDR3 is TGTGCCAGCAGGAAGACAGGGGAAAACAATGAGCAGTTCTTC.

V gene TRBV28 combines with J gene TRBJ2-3; 7 bases are shared with TRBD2. Per germline, CDR1 MDHEN and CDR2 SYDVKM. The CDR3 covers 17 residues. The V gene end was trimmed by 4 bases and the J gene end by 0 bases; junction bases not matched to a gene: 10. CDR3 bases: TGTGCCAGCAGTTCCCCAAGAGTGGGGGGGAGCACAGATACGCAGTATTTT. This gives the protein CASSSPRVGGSTDTQYF.

The chain links TRBV7-2 to TRBJ1-1; the D gene is possibly TRBD1 (5 bases). Trimming stripped 5 bases from V and 1 base from J, with 11 bases between. Germline values: CDR1 SGHTA, CDR2 FQGNSA. The CDR3 length is 14 residues. CDR3 DNA sequence: TGTGCCAGCAGCCCACAGGCCACGAACACTGAAGCTTTCTTT. This translates into CASSPQATNTEAFF.

The chain is built from TRBV28 and TRBJ1-1; the D gene is possibly TRBD1 (5 bases). This CDR3 has 13 residues. Trimming removed 6 bases from V and 5 bases from J, with 13 bases in between. The germline V gene has CDR1 MDHEN and CDR2 SYDVKM. The CDR3 here is CASSPAGRTEAFF. The CDR3 bases are TGTGCCAGCAGCCCCGCAGGGCGGACTGAAGCTTTCTTT. Supplemented by reference TRBV28 and TRBJ1-1, the full variable domain reads DVKVTQSSRYLVKRTGEKVFLECVQDMDHENMFWYRQDPGLGLRLIYFSYDVKMKEKGDIPEGYSVSREKKERFSLILESASTNQTSMYLCASSPAGRTEAFFGQGTRLTVV.

V is TRBV19 and J is TRBJ1-5; 7 bases fit TRBD1. The germline gives CDR1 LNHDA, CDR2 SQIVND (reference sequence). J was trimmed by 7 bases and V by 6 bases; bases with no gene match: 15. The CDR3 totals 16 residues. CDR3 nucleotides: TGTGCCAGTAGCGTGTCCGGGGACAGTGTGTGGCAGCCCCAGCATTTT. Translation: CASSVSGDSVWQPQHF.

CDR3 in DNA: TGTGCCAGCAGCTTAGGACGGGGACAGCCGCGGGCAACCGGGGAGCTGTTTTTT. As protein: CASSLGRGQPRATGELFF. The genes are TRBV13 and TRBJ2-2; 7 nucleotides line up with TRBD1. Germline V gene lookup returns CDR1 PRHDT and CDR2 FYEKMQ (reference sequence). V gave up 0 bases and J gave up 5 bases; unmatched junction bases: 12. This CDR3 region has 18 residues.

This chain connects TRBV30 to TRBJ2-7; D may be TRBD2 (6 bases). Looked up from germline, CDR1 is GTSNPN and CDR2 is SVGIG (reference sequence). The V gene lost 0 bases and the J gene lost 6 bases, with 15 bases spanning the gap. This CDR3 region has 14 residues. DNA for the CDR3: TGTGCCTGGAGTGTACGCCGGACTAATCCCGAGCAGTACTTC. Encoded protein: CAWSVRRTNPEQYF.